The entry below describes one T cell receptor beta chain. Its antigen is undetermined. One end of the junction does not line up with germline, which may come from a read error. This entry is derived from a study of T cell repertoires in cytomegalovirus infection. Whole-study context: Public TCR beta signatures provided an indication of both CMV infection and a matching HLA type.

Each CDR3 protein gets one entry after TCRdb re-called the reads with MiXCR. The sample has approximately 750,000 distinct CDR3 sequences, 35% to 40% seen once. Findings and caveats of the study: HLA-C-restricted CMV-specific TCR beta clonotypes were dominant in the ex vivo response.

CDR1 is MNHNS, CDR2 SASEGT, per germline. The CDR3 runs 14 residues. The chain links TRBV6-1 to TRBJ1-6; 7 bases agree with TRBD1. The source of this sequence is a human donor in good health (CMV status not recorded). Some clones in this sample may be carry-over from other donors' samples. The sample taken for sequencing was PBMCs. The CDR3 region has the DNA TGTGCCAGCAGTGGGGACAGACATAATTCACCCATCCACTTT. Protein sequence: CASSGDRHNSPIHF.